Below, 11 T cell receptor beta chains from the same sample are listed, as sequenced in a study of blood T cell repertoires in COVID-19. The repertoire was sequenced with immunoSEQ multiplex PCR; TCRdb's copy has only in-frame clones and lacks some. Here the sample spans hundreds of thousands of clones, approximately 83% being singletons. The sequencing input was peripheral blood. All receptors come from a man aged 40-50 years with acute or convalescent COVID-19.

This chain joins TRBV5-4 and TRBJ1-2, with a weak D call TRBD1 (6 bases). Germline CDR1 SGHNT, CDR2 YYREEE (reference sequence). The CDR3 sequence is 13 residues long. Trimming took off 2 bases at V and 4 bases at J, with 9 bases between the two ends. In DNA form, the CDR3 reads TGTGCCAGCAGCTTACAGGGTGGCTATGGCTACACCTTC. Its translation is CASSLQGGYGYTF.

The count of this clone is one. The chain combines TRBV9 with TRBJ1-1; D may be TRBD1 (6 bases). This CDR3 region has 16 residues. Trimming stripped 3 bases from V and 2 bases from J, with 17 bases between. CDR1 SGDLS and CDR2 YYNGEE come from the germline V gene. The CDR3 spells CASSERTELDNTEAFF. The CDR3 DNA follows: TGTGCCAGCAGCGAGAGGACAGAACTGGATAACACTGAAGCTTTCTTT.

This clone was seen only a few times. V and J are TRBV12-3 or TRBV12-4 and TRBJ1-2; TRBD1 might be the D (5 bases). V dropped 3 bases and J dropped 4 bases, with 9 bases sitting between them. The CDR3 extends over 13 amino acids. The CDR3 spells CASSFGAAYGYTF. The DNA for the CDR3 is TGTGCCAGCAGTTTTGGGGCAGCCTATGGCTACACCTTC.

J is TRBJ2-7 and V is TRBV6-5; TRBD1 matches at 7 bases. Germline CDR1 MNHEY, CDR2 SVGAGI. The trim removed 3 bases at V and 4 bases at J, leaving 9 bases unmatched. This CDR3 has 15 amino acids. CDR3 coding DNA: TGTGCCAGCAGTTATTCTAGGGGGCTTGAGTACGAGCAGTACTTC. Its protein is CASSYSRGLEYEQYF.

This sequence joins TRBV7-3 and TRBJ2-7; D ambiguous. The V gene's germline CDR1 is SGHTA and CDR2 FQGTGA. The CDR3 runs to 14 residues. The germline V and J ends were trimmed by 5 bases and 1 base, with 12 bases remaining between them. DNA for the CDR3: TGTGCCAGCAGCCCTGACGGGTTTTCCTACGAGCAGTACTTC. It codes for CASSPDGFSYEQYF.

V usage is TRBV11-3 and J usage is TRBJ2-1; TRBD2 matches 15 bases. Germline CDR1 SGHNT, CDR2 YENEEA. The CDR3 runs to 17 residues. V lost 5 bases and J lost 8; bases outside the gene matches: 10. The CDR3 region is CASSPGLAGGHYYEQFF. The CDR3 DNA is TGTGCCAGCAGCCCGGGACTAGCGGGAGGTCATTACTATGAGCAGTTCTTC.

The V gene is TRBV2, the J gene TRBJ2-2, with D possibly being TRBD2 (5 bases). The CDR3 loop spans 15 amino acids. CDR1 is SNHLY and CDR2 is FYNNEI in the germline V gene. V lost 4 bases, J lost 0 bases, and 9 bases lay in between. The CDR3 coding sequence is TGTGCCAGCAGTGTACGGGATTCGAACACCGGGGAGCTGTTTTTT. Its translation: CASSVRDSNTGELFF.

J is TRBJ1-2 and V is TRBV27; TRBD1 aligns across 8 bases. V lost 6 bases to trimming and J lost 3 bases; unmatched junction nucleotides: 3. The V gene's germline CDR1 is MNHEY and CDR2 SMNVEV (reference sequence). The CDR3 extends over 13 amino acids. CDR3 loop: CASRSGGDYGYTF. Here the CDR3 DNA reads TGTGCCAGCAGATCAGGGGGCGACTATGGCTACACCTTC.

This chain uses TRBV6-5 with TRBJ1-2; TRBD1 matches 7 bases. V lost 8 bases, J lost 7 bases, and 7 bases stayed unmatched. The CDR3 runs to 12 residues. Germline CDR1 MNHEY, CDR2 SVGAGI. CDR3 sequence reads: CASRTGVGGYTF. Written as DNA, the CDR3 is TGTGCCAGCCGAACAGGGGTGGGTGGCTACACCTTC.

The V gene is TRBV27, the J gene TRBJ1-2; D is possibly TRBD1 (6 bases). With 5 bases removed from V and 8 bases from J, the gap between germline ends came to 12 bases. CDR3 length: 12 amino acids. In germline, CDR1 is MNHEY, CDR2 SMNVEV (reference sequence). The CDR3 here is CASSTTGSGYTF. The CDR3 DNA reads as TGTGCCAGCAGTACCACAGGGTCCGGCTACACCTTC.

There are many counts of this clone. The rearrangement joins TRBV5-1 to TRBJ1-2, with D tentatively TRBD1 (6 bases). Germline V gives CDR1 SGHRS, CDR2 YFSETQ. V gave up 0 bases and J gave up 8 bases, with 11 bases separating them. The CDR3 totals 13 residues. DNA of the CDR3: TGCGCCAGCAGCTTGGCGGCAGGGGTCGGCTACACCTTC. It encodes CASSLAAGVGYTF.